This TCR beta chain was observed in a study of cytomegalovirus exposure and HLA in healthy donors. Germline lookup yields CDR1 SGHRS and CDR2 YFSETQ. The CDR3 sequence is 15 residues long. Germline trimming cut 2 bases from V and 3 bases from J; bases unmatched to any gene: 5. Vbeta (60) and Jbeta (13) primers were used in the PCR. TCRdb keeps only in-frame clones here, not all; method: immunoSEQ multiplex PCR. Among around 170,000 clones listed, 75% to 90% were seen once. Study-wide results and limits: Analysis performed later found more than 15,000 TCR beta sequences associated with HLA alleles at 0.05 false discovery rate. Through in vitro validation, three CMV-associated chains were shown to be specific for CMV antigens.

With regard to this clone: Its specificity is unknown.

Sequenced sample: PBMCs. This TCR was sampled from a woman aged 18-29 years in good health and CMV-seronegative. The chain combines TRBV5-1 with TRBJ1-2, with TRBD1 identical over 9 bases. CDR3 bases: TGCGCCAGCAGCTTAGAACAGGGGGCAGACTATGGCTACACCTTC. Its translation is CASSLEQGADYGYTF.